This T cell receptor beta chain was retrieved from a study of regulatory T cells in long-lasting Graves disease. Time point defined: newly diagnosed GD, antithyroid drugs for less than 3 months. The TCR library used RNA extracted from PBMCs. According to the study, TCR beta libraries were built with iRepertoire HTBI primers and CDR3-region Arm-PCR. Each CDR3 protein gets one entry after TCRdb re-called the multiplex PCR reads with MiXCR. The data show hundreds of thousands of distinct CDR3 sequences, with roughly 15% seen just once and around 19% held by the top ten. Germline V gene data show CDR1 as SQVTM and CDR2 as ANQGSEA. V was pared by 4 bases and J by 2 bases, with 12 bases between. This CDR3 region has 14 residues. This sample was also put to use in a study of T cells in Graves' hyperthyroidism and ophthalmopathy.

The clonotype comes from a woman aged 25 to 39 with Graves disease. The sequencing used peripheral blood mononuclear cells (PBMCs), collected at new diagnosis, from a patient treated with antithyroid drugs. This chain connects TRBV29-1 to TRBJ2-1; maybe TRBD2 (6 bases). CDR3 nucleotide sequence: TGCAGCGTTGTACGGGGAGGCGCCTACAATGAGCAGTTCTTC. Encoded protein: CSVVRGGAYNEQFF.